This T cell receptor (beta chain) was obtained from a study of radiation and T cells in renal cell carcinoma. General observations from the study: No pretreatment tumor biopsies were available for baseline clonotypes. From baseline, blood top tumor clonotypes peaked at 2 weeks post-radiation.

This clone was counted only a few times. The antigen is not known. V shed 6 bases, J shed 8 bases, and the junction held 7 bases outside the gene matches. The germline gives CDR1 LNHDA, CDR2 SQIVND (reference sequence). The CDR3 sequence is 14 residues long. The method was immunoSEQ multiplex PCR; TCRdb's version includes in-frame clones alone and lacks a portion of them. The sample shows roughly 120,000 clones, approximately 78% of them seen only once. The time point denotes: baseline pretreatment blood. Regarding treatment: 15 Gy SBRT to primary tumor, nephrectomy 4 weeks later. Serial blood draws occurred at baseline and 2 and 4 weeks post-SBRT. This renal cell carcinoma was of the clear cell type.

Sequencing was performed on blood, taken from a patient whose treatment included radiotherapy and nephrectomy. This sequence originates from a woman aged 60-75 years with renal cell carcinoma. This chain connects TRBV19 to TRBJ1-6; 7 bases match TRBD1. The CDR3 DNA reads as TGTGCCAGTAGGCTCGGGACAGCATATTCACCCCTCCACTTT. Translation: CASRLGTAYSPLHF.